Below are 6 T cell receptor beta chains sequenced from a single sample in a study of patients and donors after allogeneic stem cell transplantation. MiXCR was run by TCRdb on the RT-PCR reads, yielding one entry per CDR3 protein. The sample carries 410,000 or so distinct CDR3 sequences, around 15% recorded once. The sample comprised blood, either unsorted or a sorted T cell fraction (not recorded which). Receptors originate from a human donor who was either an allogeneic HSCT recipient or a stem cell or donor lymphocyte infusion donor (not recorded which). It is not recorded whose cells these are; they may come from a transplant donor.

This clonotype was counted only a few times. J is TRBJ1-2 and V is TRBV27; 7 bases are shared with TRBD1. This CDR3 contains 11 residues. V lost 5 bases and J lost 7; bases outside the gene matches: 1. Germline V gene data show CDR1 as MNHEY and CDR2 as SMNVEV (reference sequence). CDR3 amino acids: CASSTGAGYTF. The DNA of the CDR3 is TGTGCCAGCAGTACAGGGGCTGGCTACACCTTC.

This clonotype was recorded a few times. V is TRBV25-1 and J is TRBJ1-2, with 7 bases that match TRBD1. CDR3 length: 13 amino acids. Germline V gives CDR1 MGHDK, CDR2 SYGVNS. Germline trimming cut 1 base from V and 8 bases from J; bases unmatched to any gene: 4. Here the CDR3 reads CASSELGGEGYTF. CDR3 in DNA: TGTGCCAGCAGTGAATTAGGGGGCGAAGGCTACACCTTC.

This chain links TRBV11-2 with TRBJ2-1; TRBD2 matches at 7 bases. This CDR3 region has 15 residues. In germline, CDR1 is SGHAT, CDR2 FQNNGV. V shed 5 bases, J shed 2 bases, and the junction held 6 bases outside the gene matches. The CDR3 DNA sequence: TGTGCCAGCAGCCCCAGACTAGCCGCCTACAATGAGCAGTTCTTC. Amino acids: CASSPRLAAYNEQFF.

The rearrangement joins TRBV7-2 to TRBJ2-1; the D is unclear. V was trimmed by 5 bases and J by 12 bases, leaving 17 bases between them. Germline-derived CDR1 and CDR2 are SGHTA and FQGNSA. The CDR3 runs to 13 residues. CDR3 coding DNA: TGTGCCAGCAGCCCTTACCCGGATATGGCGCAGTTCTTC. This encodes CASSPYPDMAQFF.

This clonotype has more than one count but fewer than ten. This chain links TRBV9 with TRBJ2-1, with 11 bases that match TRBD2. In germline, CDR1 is SGDLS, CDR2 YYNGEE. V shed 4 bases and J 6 bases; nucleotides not matched to a gene: 9. The CDR3 contains 16 residues. This CDR3 is CASSPYLAGGVNEQFF. The CDR3 DNA sequence: TGTGCCAGCAGCCCGTATCTAGCGGGAGGAGTCAATGAGCAGTTCTTC.

This clonotype showed up just a few times. The chain links TRBV2 to TRBJ2-6; TRBD1 matches at 8 bases. Germline values: CDR1 SNHLY, CDR2 FYNNEI. With V trimmed by 6 bases and J by 1 base, 8 bases remained unmatched. The CDR3 covers 17 residues. The CDR3 bases are TGTGCCAGCAGCCCATCGACAGGGGCTTCTGGGGCCAACGTCCTGACTTTC. Protein sequence: CASSPSTGASGANVLTF.